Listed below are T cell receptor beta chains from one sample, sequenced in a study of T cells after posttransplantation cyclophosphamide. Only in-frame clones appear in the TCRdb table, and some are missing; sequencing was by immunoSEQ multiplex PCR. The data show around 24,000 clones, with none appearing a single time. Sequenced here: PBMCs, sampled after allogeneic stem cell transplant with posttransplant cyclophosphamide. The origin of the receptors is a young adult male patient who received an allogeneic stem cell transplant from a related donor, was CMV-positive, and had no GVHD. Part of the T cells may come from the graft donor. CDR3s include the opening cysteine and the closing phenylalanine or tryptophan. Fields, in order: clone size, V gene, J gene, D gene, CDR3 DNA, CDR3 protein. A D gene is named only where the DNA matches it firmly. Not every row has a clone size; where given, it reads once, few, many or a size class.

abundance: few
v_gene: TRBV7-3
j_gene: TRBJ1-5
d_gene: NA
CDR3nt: TGTGCCAGCAGCTGGACGGAGGGCCATAGCCAGCCCCAGCATTTT
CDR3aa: CASSWTEGHSQPQHF

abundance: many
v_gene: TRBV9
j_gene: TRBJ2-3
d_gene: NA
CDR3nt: TGTGCCAGCAGCGTCTCCAGCGGACGCACAGATACGCAGTATTTT
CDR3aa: CASSVSSGRTDTQYF

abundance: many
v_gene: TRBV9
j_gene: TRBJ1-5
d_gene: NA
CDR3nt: TGTGCCAGCAGCGTAGACCAGGGATATCAGCCCCAGCATTTT
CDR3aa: CASSVDQGYQPQHF

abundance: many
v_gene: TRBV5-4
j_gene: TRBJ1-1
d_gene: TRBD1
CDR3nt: TGTGCCAGCAGCCAATCGGACAGGGTCATCCTTGAAGCTTTCTTT
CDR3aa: CASSQSDRVILEAFF

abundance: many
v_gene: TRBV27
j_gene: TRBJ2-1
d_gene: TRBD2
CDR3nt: TGTGCCAGCAGTTTATCTAACCTAGCGGCCTACAATGAGCAGTTCTTC
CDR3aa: CASSLSNLAAYNEQFF

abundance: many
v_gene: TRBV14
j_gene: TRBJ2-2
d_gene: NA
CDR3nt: TGTGCCAGCAGCCAAGATGATCTTACATTTAACACCGGGGAGCTGTTTTTT
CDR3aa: CASSQDDLTFNTGELFF

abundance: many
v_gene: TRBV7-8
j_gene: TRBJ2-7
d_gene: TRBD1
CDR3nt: TGTGCCAGCAGCTACCGGGACAGGGCGACCTACGAGCAGTACTTC
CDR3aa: CASSYRDRATYEQYF

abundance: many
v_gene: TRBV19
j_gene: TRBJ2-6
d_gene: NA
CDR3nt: TGTGCCAGTAGGTCGGAGTGGTCGACTGCCGGGGCCAACGTCCTGACTTTC
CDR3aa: CASRSEWSTAGANVLTF

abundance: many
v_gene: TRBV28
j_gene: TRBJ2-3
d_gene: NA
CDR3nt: TGTGCCAGCATAGTCCCCCTCGGGCAGGGAGGAGAACATAGCACAGATACGCAGTATTTT
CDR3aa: CASIVPLGQGGEHSTDTQYF

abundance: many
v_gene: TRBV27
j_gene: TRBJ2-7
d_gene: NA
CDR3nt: TGTGCCAGCAGTTTTAGCAACACTCCCTACGAGCAGTACTTC
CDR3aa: CASSFSNTPYEQYF

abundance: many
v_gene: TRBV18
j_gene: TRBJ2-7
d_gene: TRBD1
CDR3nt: TGTGCCAGCTCACGGACAGGGAAAGTCTACGAGCAGTACTTC
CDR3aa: CASSRTGKVYEQYF

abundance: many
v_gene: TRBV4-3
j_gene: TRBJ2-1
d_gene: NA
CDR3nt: TGCGCCAGCAGCCAAGATCGTCTATCCCTTTACAATGAGCAGTTCTTC
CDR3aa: CASSQDRLSLYNEQFF

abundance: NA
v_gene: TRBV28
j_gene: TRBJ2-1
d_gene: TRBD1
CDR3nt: TGTGCCAGCAGTCCCCGCGGACAGGGCTCCTACAATGAGCAGTTCTTC
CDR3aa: CASSPRGQGSYNEQFF

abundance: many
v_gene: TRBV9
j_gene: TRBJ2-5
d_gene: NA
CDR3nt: TGTGCCAGCAGCGTAGGACAGGCTCAAGAGACCCAGTACTTC
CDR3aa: CASSVGQAQETQYF

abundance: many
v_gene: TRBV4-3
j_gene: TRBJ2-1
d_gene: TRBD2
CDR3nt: TGCGCCAGCAGCCAAGGACTAGCGGGAGGGCTGGATAATGAGCAGTTCTTC
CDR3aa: CASSQGLAGGLDNEQFF

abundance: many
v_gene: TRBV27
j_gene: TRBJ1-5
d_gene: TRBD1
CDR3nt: TGTGCCAGCAGTTTAGGACAGGGGCCCAATCAGCCCCAGCATTTT
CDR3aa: CASSLGQGPNQPQHF

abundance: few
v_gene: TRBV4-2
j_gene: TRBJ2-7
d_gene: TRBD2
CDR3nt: TGTGCCAGCAGCCAAGAGGCAGCGGGGGGGCGGAACGAGCAGTACTTC
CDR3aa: CASSQEAAGGRNEQYF

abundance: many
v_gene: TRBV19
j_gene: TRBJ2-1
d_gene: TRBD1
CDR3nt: TGTGCCAGTAGTTTCCCCGGGACAGTTGCCTACAATGAGCAGTTCTTC
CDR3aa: CASSFPGTVAYNEQFF

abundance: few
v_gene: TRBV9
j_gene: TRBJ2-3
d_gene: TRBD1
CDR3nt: TGTGCCAGCAGCGGATGGACAGGGGGCACAACAGATACGCAGTATTTT
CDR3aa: CASSGWTGGTTDTQYF

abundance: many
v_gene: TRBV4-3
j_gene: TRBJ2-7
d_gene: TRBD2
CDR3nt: TGCGCCAGCAGCCGCGGGGGGCTCCCCTACGAGCAGTACTTC
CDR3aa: CASSRGGLPYEQYF

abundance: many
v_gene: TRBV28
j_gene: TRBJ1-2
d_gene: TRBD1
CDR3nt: TGTGCCAGCAGTTTAGGACAGGGGTCGGTAGGCTACACCTTC
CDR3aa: CASSLGQGSVGYTF

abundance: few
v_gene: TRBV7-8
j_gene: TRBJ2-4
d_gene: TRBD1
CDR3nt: TGTGCCAGCAGCACGCCAGGGGGCGCCCATACGGGGATTGAAAACATTCAGTACTTC
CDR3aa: CASSTPGGAHTGIENIQYF

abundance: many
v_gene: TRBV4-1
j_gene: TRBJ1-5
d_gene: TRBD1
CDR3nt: TGCGCCAGCAGCCAAGGACAGGGAACCTATAGCAATCAGCCCCAGCATTTT
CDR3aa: CASSQGQGTYSNQPQHF

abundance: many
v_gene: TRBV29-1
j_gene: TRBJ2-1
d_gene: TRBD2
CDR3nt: TGCAGCGTTGGAGCTAGCGGGACCTACAATGAGCAGTTCTTC
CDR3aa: CSVGASGTYNEQFF